This T cell receptor beta chain was retrieved from a study of CD8+ T cells in alopecia areata. Sequencing templates came from extracted RNA that was reverse transcribed into cDNA. Sequencing was performed with immunoSEQ multiplex PCR; in TCRdb, only in-frame clones are kept and a portion is missing. The top ten clones hold roughly a third of a sample with 20,000 to 30,000 clones, about 50% of them seen once. Study-level points and caveats: Sequencing of scalp samples also captures resident alphabeta T cells of normal skin. Patients displayed less clarity in TCR sharing than mice, a finding possibly related to HLA.

Germline CDR1 is MNHEY and CDR2 is SMNVEV (reference sequence). The ends lost 2 bases at V and 4 bases at J; junction bases unmatched: 4. The CDR3 totals 15 residues. A few counts support this clone. Antigen unknown. This TCR was sampled from a human donor with alopecia areata. The J gene is TRBJ2-2, the V gene TRBV27, with 7 bases identical to TRBD2. Sequenced input: NKG2D-high CD8+ T cells sorted from blood. DNA of the CDR3: TGTGCCAGCAGTTTAAGTGGGAGGGTCACCGGGGAGCTGTTTTTT. This translates into CASSLSGRVTGELFF.